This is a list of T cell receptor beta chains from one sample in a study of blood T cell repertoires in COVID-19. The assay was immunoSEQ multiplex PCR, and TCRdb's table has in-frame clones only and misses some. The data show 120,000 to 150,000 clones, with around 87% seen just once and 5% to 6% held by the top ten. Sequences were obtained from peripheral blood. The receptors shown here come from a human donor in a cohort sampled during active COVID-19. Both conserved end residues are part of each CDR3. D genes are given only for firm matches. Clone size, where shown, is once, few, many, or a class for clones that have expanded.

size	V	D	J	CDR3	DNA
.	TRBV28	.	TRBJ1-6	CASSHGRGISPLHF	TGTGCCAGCAGCCACGGCCGGGGGATTTCACCCCTCCACTTT
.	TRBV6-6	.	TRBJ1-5	CASSQGRRNLNQPQHF	TGTGCCAGCAGCCAAGGACGGAGGAACCTTAATCAGCCCCAGCATTTT
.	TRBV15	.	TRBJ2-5	CATSRGQGQETQYF	TGTGCCACCAGCAGGGGCCAGGGCCAAGAGACCCAGTACTTC
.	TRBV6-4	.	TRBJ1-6	CASSDTGQPGSPLHF	TGTGCCAGCAGTGACACCGGCCAGCCGGGTTCACCCCTCCACTTT
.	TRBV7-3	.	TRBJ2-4	CASTITRGAKNIQYF	TGTGCCAGCACCATTACCAGGGGAGCCAAAAACATTCAGTACTTC
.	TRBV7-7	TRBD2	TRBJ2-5	CASSPTSVGETQYF	TGTGCTAGCAGTCCGACTAGCGTAGGAGAGACCCAGTACTTC
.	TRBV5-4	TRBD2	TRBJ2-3	CASSLGRTSGRAVDTQYF	TGTGCCAGCAGCTTGGGGCGGACTAGCGGGAGGGCCGTCGATACGCAGTATTTT
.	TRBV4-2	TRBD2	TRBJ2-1	CASSRQSGSPYNEQFF	TGTGCCAGCAGCCGACAAAGCGGGAGCCCCTACAATGAGCAGTTCTTC
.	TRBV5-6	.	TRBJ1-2	CASSLDSAGNYGYTF	TGTGCCAGCAGCTTGGATTCGGCAGGGAACTATGGCTACACCTTC
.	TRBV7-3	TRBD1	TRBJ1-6	CATRTGGNSPLHF	TGTGCCACCCGGACAGGCGGTAATTCACCCCTCCACTTT
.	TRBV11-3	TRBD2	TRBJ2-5	CASSLRAGEETQYF	TGTGCCAGCAGCTTAAGAGCGGGGGAAGAGACCCAGTACTTC
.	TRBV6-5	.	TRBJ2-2	CASSYSAGVPGELFF	TGTGCCAGCAGTTACTCGGCAGGGGTTCCCGGGGAGCTGTTTTTT
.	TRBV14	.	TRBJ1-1	CASRGDTEAFF	TGTGCCAGCAGGGGAGACACTGAAGCTTTCTTT
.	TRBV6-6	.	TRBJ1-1	CASSPAPQGYTEAFF	TGTGCCAGCAGCCCTGCCCCTCAGGGGTACACTGAAGCTTTCTTT
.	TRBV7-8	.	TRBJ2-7	CASSLFVAPQYEQYF	TGTGCCAGCAGCTTATTCGTAGCGCCCCAATACGAGCAGTACTTC
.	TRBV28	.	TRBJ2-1	CASRESRGSYNEQFF	TGTGCCAGCAGAGAAAGCCGGGGCTCCTACAATGAGCAGTTCTTC
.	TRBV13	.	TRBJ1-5	CASSFRGSNQPQHF	TGTGCCAGCAGCTTCAGGGGAAGCAATCAGCCCCAGCATTTT
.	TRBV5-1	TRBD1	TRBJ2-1	CASSLADRGRRNEQFF	TGCGCCAGCAGTTTGGCCGACAGGGGGCGACGGAATGAGCAGTTCTTC
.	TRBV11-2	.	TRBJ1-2	CASSGAALGYTF	TGTGCCAGCAGCGGGGCAGCCCTGGGCTACACCTTC
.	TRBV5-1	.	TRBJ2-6	CASSLGHHTRSGANVLTF	TGCGCCAGCAGCTTGGGACACCACACAAGGTCTGGGGCCAACGTCCTGACTTTC
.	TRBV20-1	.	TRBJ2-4	CSADAGGIQYF	TGCAGTGCAGACGCGGGTGGCATTCAGTACTTC
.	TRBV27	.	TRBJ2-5	CASKKSDRKYQETQYF	TGTGCCAGCAAGAAGTCTGACAGAAAGTACCAAGAGACCCAGTACTTC
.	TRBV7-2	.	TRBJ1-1	CASSLALAQVGPAFF	TGTGCCAGCAGCTTAGCGCTGGCCCAGGTGGGCCCTGCTTTCTTT
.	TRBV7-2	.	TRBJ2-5	CASSATSLETQYF	TGTGCCAGCAGCGCCACTAGTTTGGAGACCCAGTACTTC
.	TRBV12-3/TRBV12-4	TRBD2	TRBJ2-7	CASSPWGGYEQYF	TGTGCCAGCAGTCCCTGGGGGGGCTACGAGCAGTACTTC
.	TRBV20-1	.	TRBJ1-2	CSASSGDRYSGGYTF	TGCAGTGCTAGTTCCGGCGACAGGTACTCAGGTGGCTACACCTTC
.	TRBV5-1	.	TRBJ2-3	CASSLDRTTDTQYF	TGCGCCAGCAGCTTGGACAGGACCACAGATACGCAGTATTTT
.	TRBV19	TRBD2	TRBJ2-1	CASSMGGGSYNEQFF	TGTGCCAGTAGTATGGGGGGGGGCTCCTACAATGAGCAGTTCTTC
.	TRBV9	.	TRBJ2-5	CASSVGSGLNQETQYF	TGTGCCAGCAGCGTAGGGTCAGGGCTGAACCAAGAGACCCAGTACTTC
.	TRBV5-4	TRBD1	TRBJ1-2	CASSYAGQENYGYTF	TGTGCCAGCAGCTATGCGGGACAGGAAAACTATGGCTACACCTTC
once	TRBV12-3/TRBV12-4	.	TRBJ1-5	CASTPGLEQPQHF	TGTGCCAGCACCCCAGGGCTGGAGCAGCCCCAGCATTTT